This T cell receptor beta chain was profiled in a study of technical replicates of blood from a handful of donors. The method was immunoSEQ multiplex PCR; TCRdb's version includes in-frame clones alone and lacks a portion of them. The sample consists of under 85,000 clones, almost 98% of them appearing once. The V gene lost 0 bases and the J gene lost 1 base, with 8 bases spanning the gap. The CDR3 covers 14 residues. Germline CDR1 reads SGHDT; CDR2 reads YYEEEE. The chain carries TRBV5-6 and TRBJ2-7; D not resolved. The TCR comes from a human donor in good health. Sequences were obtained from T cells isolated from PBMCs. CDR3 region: CASSLDLLSYEQYF. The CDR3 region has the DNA TGTGCCAGCAGCTTGGATCTCCTTTCCTACGAGCAGTACTTC.